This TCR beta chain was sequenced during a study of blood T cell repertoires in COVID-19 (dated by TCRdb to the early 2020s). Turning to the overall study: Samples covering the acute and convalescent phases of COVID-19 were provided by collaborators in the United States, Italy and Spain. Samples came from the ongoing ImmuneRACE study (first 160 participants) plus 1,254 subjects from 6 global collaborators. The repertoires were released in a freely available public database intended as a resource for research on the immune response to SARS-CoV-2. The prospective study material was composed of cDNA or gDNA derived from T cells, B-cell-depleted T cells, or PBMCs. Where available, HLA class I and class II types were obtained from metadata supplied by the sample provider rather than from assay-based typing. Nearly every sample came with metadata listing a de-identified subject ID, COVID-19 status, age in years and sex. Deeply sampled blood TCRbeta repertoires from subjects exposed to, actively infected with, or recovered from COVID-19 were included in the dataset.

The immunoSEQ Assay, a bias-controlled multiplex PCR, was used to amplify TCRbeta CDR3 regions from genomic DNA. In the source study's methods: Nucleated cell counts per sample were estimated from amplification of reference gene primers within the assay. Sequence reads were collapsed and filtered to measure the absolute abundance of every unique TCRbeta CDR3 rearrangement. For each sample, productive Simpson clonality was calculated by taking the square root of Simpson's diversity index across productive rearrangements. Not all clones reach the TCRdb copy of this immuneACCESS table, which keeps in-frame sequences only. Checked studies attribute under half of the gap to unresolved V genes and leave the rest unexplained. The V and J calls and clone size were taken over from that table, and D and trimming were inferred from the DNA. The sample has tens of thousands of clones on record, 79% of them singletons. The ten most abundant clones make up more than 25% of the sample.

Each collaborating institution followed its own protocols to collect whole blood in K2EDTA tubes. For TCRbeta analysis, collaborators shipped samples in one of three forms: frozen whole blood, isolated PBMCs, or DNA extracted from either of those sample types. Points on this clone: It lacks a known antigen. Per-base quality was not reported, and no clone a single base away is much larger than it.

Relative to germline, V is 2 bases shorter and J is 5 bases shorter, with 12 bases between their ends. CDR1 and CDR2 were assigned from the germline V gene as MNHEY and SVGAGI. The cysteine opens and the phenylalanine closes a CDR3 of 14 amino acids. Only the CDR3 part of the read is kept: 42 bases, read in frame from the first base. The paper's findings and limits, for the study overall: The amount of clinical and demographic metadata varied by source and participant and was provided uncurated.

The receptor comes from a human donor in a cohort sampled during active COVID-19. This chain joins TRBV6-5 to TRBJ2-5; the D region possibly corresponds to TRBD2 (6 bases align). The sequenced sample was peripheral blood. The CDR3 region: CASSYGGGRETQYF. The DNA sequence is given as TGTGCCAGCAGTTACGGGGGAGGTCGGGAGACCCAGTACTTC.